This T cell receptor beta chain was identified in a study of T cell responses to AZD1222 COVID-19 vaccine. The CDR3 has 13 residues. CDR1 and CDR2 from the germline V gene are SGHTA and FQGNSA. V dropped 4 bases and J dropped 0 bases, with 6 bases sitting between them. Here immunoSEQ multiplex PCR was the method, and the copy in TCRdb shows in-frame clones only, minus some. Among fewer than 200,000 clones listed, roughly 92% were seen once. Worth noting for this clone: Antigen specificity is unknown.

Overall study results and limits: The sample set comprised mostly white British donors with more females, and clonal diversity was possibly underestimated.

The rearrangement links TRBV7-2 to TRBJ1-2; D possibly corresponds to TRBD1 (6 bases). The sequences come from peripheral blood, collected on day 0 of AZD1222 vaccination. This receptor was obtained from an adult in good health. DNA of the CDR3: TGTGCCAGCAGCTACAGGGCTAACTATGGCTACACCTTC. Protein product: CASSYRANYGYTF.